These 31 T cell receptor beta chains were all obtained from the same sample, sequenced in a study of Graves' ophthalmopathy and Graves' hyperthyroidism. RNA transcripts were the source from which TCR beta CDR3 regions were amplified. The first-round RT-PCR employed HTBI primers together with the Qiagen OneStep RT-PCR kit. A multiplex PCR was then performed as the second round. TCRdb processed the multiplex PCR reads anew with MiXCR; each CDR3 protein has one entry. Of about 740,000 distinct CDR3 sequences listed, 35% to 50% are singletons. Specimen: peripheral blood. These receptors came from an adult man with Graves' ophthalmopathy.

Worth noting for this clonotype: Just one base apart from a much larger clone, this may be a read error. The V and J genes are TRBV11-2 and TRBJ2-7, with TRBD2 identical over 11 bases. The germline V gene has CDR1 SGHAT and CDR2 FQNNGV. The CDR3 runs 15 residues. In nucleotides, the CDR3 is TGTGCCAGCAGCAACCGTAGCGGGAGGGCCTACGAGCGGTACTTC. Encoded protein: CASSNRSGRAYERYF.

In this sample, this clonotype turned up many times. The chain employs TRBV19 and TRBJ1-5; 7 bases map to TRBD1. V lost 5 bases, J lost 2 bases, and 6 bases stayed unmatched. Germline CDR1 is LNHDA and CDR2 is SQIVND (reference sequence). The CDR3 runs to 15 residues. For the CDR3, the DNA is TGTGCCAGTAGTCGGACAGGTTCGGGCAATCAGCCCCAGCATTTT. Translation gives CASSRTGSGNQPQHF.

V is TRBV24-1 and J is TRBJ1-5; 7 nucleotides agree with TRBD1. Germline V lookup: CDR1 KGHDR, CDR2 SFDVKD. The CDR3 is made up of 17 amino acids. After removal of 5 bases from V and 6 bases from J, the junction contained 15 bases not matched to a gene. CDR3 protein: CATSATRGPRNRQPQHF. CDR3 DNA sequence: TGTGCCACCAGTGCTACAAGGGGGCCACGGAATCGTCAGCCCCAGCATTTT.

CDR3 in DNA: TGTGCCAGCAGTTACTTAGGGGTTGAGGAGACCCAGTACTTC. This encodes CASSYLGVEETQYF. The chain joins TRBV6-6 to TRBJ2-5, with D possibly being TRBD1 (5 bases). V shed 1 base and J shed 5 bases, with 11 bases lying between them. The CDR3 extends over 14 amino acids. The germline CDR1 and CDR2 sequences are MNHNY and SVGAGI (reference sequence).

This clonotype came up many times. V usage is TRBV29-1 and J usage is TRBJ1-1; a weak D match, TRBD1 (5 bases). The ends were cut back, 3 bases at V and 0 bases at J, with 8 bases in the middle. The CDR3 has 13 amino acids. Germline V lookup: CDR1 SQVTM, CDR2 ANQGSEA. In DNA, the CDR3 is TGCAGCGTTGAGGACAACTTGAACACTGAAGCTTTCTTT. This sequence encodes CSVEDNLNTEAFF.

Remarks on this clonotype: Lacking the conserved final phenylalanine or tryptophan, this CDR3 likely reflects a read error. The chain carries TRBV10-3 and TRBJ2-5, with TRBD2 as a possible D gene (5 bases). The germline CDR1 and CDR2 sequences are ENHRY and SYGVKD. CDR3 length equals 17 residues. The CDR3 sequence is CASSDSLIGNYQETQYL. Written as DNA, the CDR3 is TGTGCCAGCAGTGACTCATTAATCGGGAATTACCAAGAGACCCAGTACCTC.

This clonotype was observed a handful of times. The chain joins TRBV11-2 to TRBJ2-7; D remains ambiguous. V lost 2 bases and J 3 bases, leaving 8 bases between the germline ends. Looked up from germline, CDR1 is SGHAT and CDR2 is FQNNGV. CDR3 length: 13 residues. The CDR3 protein is CASSLNSLYEQYF. CDR3 nucleotides: TGTGCCAGCAGCTTAAACAGCCTCTACGAGCAGTACTTC.

This clonotype was seen a handful of times. The CDR3 spells CASSLVGEVSSPLHF. In DNA, the CDR3 is TGCGCCAGCAGCTTGGTAGGGGAAGTGAGTTCACCCCTCCACTTT. This chain uses TRBV5-1 with TRBJ1-6; possible D gene TRBD1, 5 bases. The CDR3 sequence is 15 residues long. Germline CDR1 reads SGHRS; CDR2 reads YFSETQ. With 0 bases removed from V and 9 bases from J, the gap between germline ends came to 13 bases.

This chain links TRBV7-3 with TRBJ1-6; D call uncertain. The CDR3 spans 14 residues. CDR1 SGHTA and CDR2 FQGTGA come from the germline V gene. The V end was cut by 5 bases, the J end by 7 bases, with 12 bases between. The CDR3 sequence: CASSRGPTNSPLHF. The CDR3, as DNA: TGTGCCAGCAGCCGAGGGCCAACGAATTCACCCCTCCACTTT.

This sequence joins TRBV7-9 and TRBJ2-2; no clear D. CDR1 is SEHNR and CDR2 is FQNEAQ in the germline V gene (reference sequence). V was shortened by 5 bases and J by 0 bases, with 10 bases between the two germline ends. This CDR3 spans 15 amino acids. The CDR3 spells CASSPPPANTGELFF. The CDR3 nucleotides read TGTGCCAGCAGCCCTCCCCCGGCGAACACCGGGGAGCTGTTTTTT.

The rearrangement joins TRBV29-1 to TRBJ1-1, with 7 bases that match TRBD1. J lost 7 bases, V lost 8 bases, and 7 bases had no gene match. The germline CDR1 and CDR2 sequences are SQVTM and ANQGSEA. The length of the CDR3 is 11 residues. The CDR3 spells CSSLDRDEAFF. Written as DNA, the CDR3 is TGCAGCAGTCTCGACAGGGATGAAGCTTTCTTT.

V usage is TRBV20-1 and J usage is TRBJ1-4; weak D call: TRBD1 (5 bases). CDR1 DFQATT and CDR2 SNEGSKA come from the germline V gene (reference sequence). This CDR3 is 18 amino acids long. V lost 3 bases to trimming and J lost 8 bases, with 28 bases between them. The CDR3 coding sequence is TGCAGTGCTAGTCCCTATGCCGGGACCGCGTTTGGCGGGGAAAAACTGTTTTTT. Amino acid sequence: CSASPYAGTAFGGEKLFF.

This chain connects TRBV29-1 to TRBJ2-3; 8 bases are a match to TRBD2. Germline V gene sequence: CDR1 SQVTM, CDR2 ANQGSEA. The CDR3 has 16 residues. J gave up 4 bases and V 1 base, and 10 bases lay outside the gene matches. The CDR3 loop is CSVEAGGPGPPDTQYF. The DNA for the CDR3 is TGCAGCGTTGAAGCGGGAGGGCCCGGTCCCCCAGATACGCAGTATTTT.

About this clonotype: A much bigger clone sits one base away, suggesting this may be a read error. The rearrangement joins TRBV9 to TRBJ1-2, with D uncertain. Trimming took 0 bases from V and 10 from J, leaving 19 bases between them. The CDR3 has 15 residues. Germline loops: CDR1 SGDLS, CDR2 YYNGEE. The CDR3 bases are TGTGCCAGCAGCGTAGACCCAATCAGCCTGGTTGACTACACCTTC. Translating it yields CASSVDPISLVDYTF.

This chain uses TRBV6-1 with TRBJ1-1, with 8 nucleotides matching TRBD1. The CDR3 is made up of 15 amino acids. V was pared by 7 bases and J by 7 bases, with 14 bases of the junction left unmatched. From germline, CDR1 is MNHNS and CDR2 SASEGT. The CDR3 DNA follows: TGTGCCAGCACCGAAACCTTTCCTGGACAGGGTGAAGCTTTCTTT. Translating it yields CASTETFPGQGEAFF.

The chain is built from TRBV6-5 and TRBJ2-6; TRBD1 aligns across 10 bases. CDR1 MNHEY and CDR2 SVGAGI come from the germline V gene. The CDR3 loop spans 18 amino acids. V gave up 2 bases and J gave up 2 bases; unmatched junction bases: 6. The CDR3 loop reads CASSYQGQGSPGANVLTF. CDR3 DNA sequence: TGTGCCAGCAGTTACCAGGGACAGGGGTCACCTGGGGCCAACGTCCTGACTTTC.

This chain uses TRBV20-1 with TRBJ1-1; unclear D gene. Germline CDR1 and CDR2: DFQATT and SNEGSKA (reference sequence). Trimming shortened V by 0 bases and J by 11 bases, and 10 bases separated the two germline ends. The CDR3 is made up of 11 amino acids. CDR3 DNA: TGCAGTGCTAGAGATACCCCTAGGGCTTTCTTT. The encoded protein is CSARDTPRAFF.

This clonotype has only a few counts. The V and J genes are TRBV19 and TRBJ2-2; 7 bases are shared with TRBD1. The germline V gene encodes CDR1 LNHDA and CDR2 SQIVND (reference sequence). This CDR3 has 15 amino acids. Trimming removed 5 bases from V and 5 bases from J; junction bases left unmatched: 8. The CDR3 sequence: CASSPRDSDTGELFF. The CDR3 DNA sequence: TGTGCCAGTAGTCCCCGGGACAGCGATACCGGGGAGCTGTTTTTT.

This clonotype was seen only a few times. The J gene is TRBJ1-3, the V gene TRBV12-3 or TRBV12-4; D remains ambiguous. Trimming shortened V by 2 bases and J by 4 bases, and 9 bases separated the two germline ends. CDR3 length equals 14 residues. For the CDR3, the DNA is TGTGCCAGCAGTTTACTATATGCGGGAAACACCATATATTTT. The encoded protein is CASSLLYAGNTIYF.

With regard to this clonotype: This may arise from a read error, as a much more abundant clone is one base away. The CDR3 DNA reads as TGCAGCGTTGAAGATAGGAGGGCCGACTCCTACGAGCAGTACTTC. Its translation: CSVEDRRADSYEQYF. This chain uses TRBV29-1 with TRBJ2-7; D possibly corresponds to TRBD2 (6 bases). CDR1 is SQVTM, CDR2 ANQGSEA, per germline. The CDR3 covers 15 residues. V lost 0 bases, J lost 0 bases, and 12 bases lay in between.

This clonotype was seen at least ten times. The rearrangement uses TRBV29-1 and TRBJ1-1, with unresolved D. CDR1 and CDR2 (germline): SQVTM, ANQGSEA. CDR3 length equals 12 residues. Trimming pared 6 bases from V and 4 bases from J, leaving 12 bases between. The CDR3 sequence: CSVRFRVTEAFF. For the CDR3, the DNA is TGCAGCGTGCGGTTTCGGGTCACTGAAGCTTTCTTT.

The rearrangement uses TRBV4-3 and TRBJ1-1; 8 positions match TRBD1. Losses at the gene ends were 0 bases for V and 0 bases for J; bases not matched to a gene: 3. The CDR3 is made up of 16 amino acids. Germline V lookup: CDR1 LGHNA, CDR2 YSLEER. The CDR3 spells CASSQEPTGVNTEAFF. The CDR3 nucleotides are TGCGCCAGCAGCCAAGAGCCGACAGGGGTGAACACTGAAGCTTTCTTT.

Regarding this clonotype: This clone may be a read error of a much larger clone one base away. Likely a read error: the CDR3 ends without its conserved phenylalanine or tryptophan. The chain employs TRBV10-3 and TRBJ2-7; D may correspond to TRBD1 or TRBD2 (5 bases each). The CDR3 runs to 15 residues. The ends were cut back, 1 base at V and 6 bases at J, with 16 bases in the middle. CDR1 and CDR2 (germline): ENHRY, SYGVKD. The CDR3 here is CAISELRGRQSEQYL. The CDR3 bases are TGTGCCATCAGTGAGTTGAGGGGCCGACAAAGCGAGCAGTACCTC.

Notes on this clonotype: The junction shows a germline mismatch at one end, possibly a read error. J is TRBJ1-2 and V is TRBV10-3, with a weak D call TRBD1 (6 bases). The CDR3 is 16 amino acids. The germline CDR1 and CDR2 sequences are ENHRY and SYGVKD. CDR3 sequence: CASSLYGTRANYGYTF. Here the CDR3 DNA reads TGTGCCAGCAGTTTATATGGGACACGCGCTAACTATGGCTACACCTTC.

This clonotype was detected only once. The junction departs from the called germline gene at one end, perhaps through a read error. The V call is TRBV5-4, the J call TRBJ2-5; 9 nucleotides line up with TRBD2. Germline V lookup: CDR1 SGHNT, CDR2 YYREEE (reference sequence). This CDR3 is 16 amino acids long. The CDR3 spells CASSLAGREGQGTQYF. DNA for the CDR3: TGTGCCAGCAGCTTGGCGGGGCGGGAGGGCCAAGGGACCCAGTACTTC. Full variable domain (rest looked up from reference TRBV5-4 and TRBJ2-5): ETGVTQSPTHLIKTRGQQVTLRCSSQSGHNTVSWYQQALGQGPQFIFQYYREEENGRGNFPPRFSGLQFPNYSSELNVNALELDDSALYLCASSLAGREGQGTQYFGPGTRLLVL.

The chain couples TRBV7-9 to TRBJ1-1; 8 positions agree with TRBD1. The CDR3 is made up of 16 amino acids. Per the germline V gene, CDR1 is SEHNR and CDR2 is FQNEAQ (reference sequence). The V and J ends lost 1 base and 5 bases, in that order; junction bases with no gene match: 9. This chain's CDR3 is CASSLGRDRGRTEAFF. The CDR3 nucleotides read TGTGCCAGCAGCTTAGGTCGAGACAGGGGACGGACTGAAGCTTTCTTT.

This clonotype appeared a few times. The gene calls are TRBV9 and TRBJ2-5; TRBD2 might be the D (6 bases). CDR1 SGDLS and CDR2 YYNGEE come from the germline V gene. The germline V and J ends were trimmed by 2 bases and 0 bases, with 8 bases remaining between them. The CDR3 sequence is 14 residues long. The CDR3 bases are TGTGCCAGCAGCGTTAGACTAGACCAAGAGACCCAGTACTTC. This sequence encodes CASSVRLDQETQYF.

The table lists this clonotype with many counts. The rearrangement uses TRBV29-1 and TRBJ1-1, with D maybe TRBD1 (5 bases). The CDR3 spans 14 residues. In germline, CDR1 is SQVTM, CDR2 ANQGSEA. Trimming pared 4 bases from V and 8 bases from J, leaving 20 bases between. CDR3 loop: CSVAQGRGRSEAFF. The DNA for the CDR3 is TGCAGCGTTGCTCAGGGAAGGGGTAGATCGGAAGCTTTCTTT. The whole variable domain, remainder taken from reference TRBV29-1 and TRBJ1-1, is SAVISQKPSRDICQRGTSLTIQCQVDSQVTMMFWYRQQPGQSLTLIATANQGSEATYESGFVIDKFPISRPNLTFSTLTVSNMSPEDSSIYLCSVAQGRGRSEAFFGQGTRLTVV.

The rearrangement uses TRBV7-6 and TRBJ1-1; 9 nucleotides line up with TRBD1. The CDR3 runs 14 residues. J was trimmed by 6 bases and V by 5 bases; bases with no gene match: 7. The germline V gene has CDR1 SGHVS and CDR2 FNYEAQ. CDR3 coding DNA: TGTGCCAGCAGCGCCGGGACAGGGAGCGCTGAAGCTTTCTTT. Protein sequence: CASSAGTGSAEAFF.

This clonotype was seen more than once but under ten times. The chain couples TRBV10-2 to TRBJ2-7, with 10 bases lining up with TRBD1. This CDR3 has 17 amino acids. Germline trimming cut 6 bases from V and 0 bases from J; bases unmatched to any gene: 11. Germline-derived CDR1 and CDR2 are WSHSY and SAAADI. CDR3 residues: CASSPGTGVSSSYEQYF. The CDR3 bases are TGCGCCAGCAGCCCCGGGACAGGGGTCTCTAGCTCCTACGAGCAGTACTTC.

This clonotype appeared many times. The chain uses TRBV29-1 and TRBJ2-7; D may be TRBD1 (6 bases). The germline CDR1 and CDR2 sequences are SQVTM and ANQGSEA. Trimming cost V 3 bases and J 1 base, with 7 bases left between them. CDR3 length: 12 residues. DNA for the CDR3: TGCAGCGTTGATCAGGGGTCCTACGAGCAGTACTTC. Encoded protein: CSVDQGSYEQYF.